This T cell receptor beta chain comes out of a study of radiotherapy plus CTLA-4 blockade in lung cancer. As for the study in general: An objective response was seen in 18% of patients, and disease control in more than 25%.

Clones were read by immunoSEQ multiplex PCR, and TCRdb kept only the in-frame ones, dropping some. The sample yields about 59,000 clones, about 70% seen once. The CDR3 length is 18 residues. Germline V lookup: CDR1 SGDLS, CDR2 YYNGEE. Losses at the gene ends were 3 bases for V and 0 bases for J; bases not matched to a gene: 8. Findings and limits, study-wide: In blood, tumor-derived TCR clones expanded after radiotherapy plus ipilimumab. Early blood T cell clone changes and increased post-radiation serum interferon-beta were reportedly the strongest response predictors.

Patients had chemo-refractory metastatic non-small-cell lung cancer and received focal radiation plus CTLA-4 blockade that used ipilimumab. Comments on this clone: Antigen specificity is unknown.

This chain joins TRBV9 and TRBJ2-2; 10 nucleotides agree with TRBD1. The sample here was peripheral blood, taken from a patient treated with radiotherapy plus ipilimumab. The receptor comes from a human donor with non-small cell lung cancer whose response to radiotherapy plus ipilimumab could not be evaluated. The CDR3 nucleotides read TGTGCCAGCAGCGGCATATGGACAGGGGGTACGAACACCGGGGAGCTGTTTTTT. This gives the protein CASSGIWTGGTNTGELFF.